The rows below give T cell receptor beta chains drawn from one sample of a study of shared clonotypes between healthy human individuals. TCRdb keeps only in-frame clones here, not all; method: immunoSEQ multiplex PCR. The table lists roughly 2,500,000 clones, under 95% of them singletons. The material sequenced was naive CD4+ T cells from PBMCs. All receptors derive from a man younger than 30 in good health. Some clones in this sample may be carry-over from other donors' samples. Each CDR3 is given with its conserved first and last residue. The D gene is left open where the match is weak. The size field is filled for only some rows; it gives once, few, many or a size class.

d_call clone_size j_call v_call cdr3_aa cdr3_nt
. . TRBJ2-5 TRBV7-2 CASSSYGGPETQYF TGTGCCAGCAGCAGTTATGGGGGTCCGGAGACCCAGTACTTC
. . TRBJ2-1 TRBV29-1 CSVVGLQGANEQFF TGCAGCGTTGTGGGCTTGCAGGGAGCCAATGAGCAGTTCTTC
. . TRBJ2-7 TRBV5-8 CASSRGHISYEQYF TGTGCCAGCAGCCGGGGACACATCTCCTACGAGCAGTACTTC
TRBD1 once TRBJ1-3 TRBV28 CASSYPGGSGNTIYF TGTGCCAGCAGTTATCCAGGGGGTTCTGGAAACACCATATATTTT
. . TRBJ1-1 TRBV28 CASSLYPGEDTEALF TGTGCCAGCAGTTTATATCCAGGGGAAGACACTGAAGCTCTCTTT
TRBD2 . TRBJ2-7 TRBV9 CASGVEVGRAHEQYF TGTGCCAGCGGCGTAGAGGTCGGGAGGGCCCACGAGCAGTACTTC
TRBD1 . TRBJ2-2 TRBV4-1 CASSLSPGQGVGELFF TGCGCCAGCAGCCTTAGTCCAGGCCAGGGGGTCGGGGAGCTGTTTTTT
. once TRBJ2-1 TRBV4-2 CASSQDPGSLEQFF TGTGCCAGCAGCCAGGACCCGGGCAGTCTTGAGCAGTTCTTC
. . TRBJ2-1 TRBV7-2 CASSLAVGPSYNEQFF TGTGCCAGCAGCTTAGCAGTGGGTCCGTCCTACAATGAGCAGTTCTTC
. . TRBJ2-3 TRBV7-2 CASSLGPGLFTDTQYF TGTGCCAGCAGCTTAGGGCCAGGGCTTTTCACAGATACGCAGTATTTT
. . TRBJ1-1 TRBV7-2 CASSLAGPHPEAFF TGTGCCAGCAGCTTAGCTGGGCCGCACCCCGAAGCTTTCTTT
. . TRBJ1-1 TRBV30 CAWISLTREAFF TGTGCCTGGATATCTCTAACTCGTGAAGCTTTCTTT
. . TRBJ1-1 TRBV28 CASSHNLGRNTEAFF TGTGCCAGCAGTCACAATCTCGGGAGAAACACTGAAGCTTTCTTT
TRBD1 few TRBJ2-3 TRBV5-1 CASSFGQGADTQYF TGCGCCAGCAGCTTCGGACAGGGGGCAGATACGCAGTATTTT
. . TRBJ1-1 TRBV19 CASGEGAPWAEAFF TGTGCCAGCGGGGAGGGAGCCCCCTGGGCTGAAGCTTTCTTT
. once TRBJ2-3 TRBV28 CASSSPPGDTQYF TGTGCCAGCAGTTCCCCCCCGGGGGATACGCAGTATTTT
. . TRBJ2-6 TRBV5-1 CASSLRPGVAGANVLTF TGCGCCAGCAGCTTGAGACCAGGGGTAGCTGGGGCCAACGTCCTGACTTTC
. . TRBJ2-3 TRBV28 CASSLRGRADTQYF TGTGCCAGCAGTTTAAGGGGGAGGGCAGATACGCAGTATTTT
TRBD2 . TRBJ2-1 TRBV5-4 CASSLFAFSGREQFF TGTGCCAGCAGCCTATTTGCCTTTAGCGGGAGGGAGCAGTTCTTC
. . TRBJ1-5 TRBV18 CASSLQQGNSNQPQHF TGTGCCAGCTCACTTCAACAGGGTAATAGCAATCAGCCCCAGCATTTT
TRBD1 . TRBJ2-2 TRBV2 CASRGDREATGELFF TGTGCCAGCAGGGGGGACAGAGAGGCCACCGGGGAGCTGTTTTTT
. . TRBJ2-7 TRBV30 CAKGGTYEQYF TGTGCCAAAGGAGGGACCTACGAGCAGTACTTC
TRBD2 . TRBJ2-7 TRBV5-1 CASSWGGSSYEQYF TGCGCCAGCAGCTGGGGCGGGAGCTCCTACGAGCAGTACTTC
TRBD1 . TRBJ1-4 TRBV18 CASSPLRDSQNEKLFF TGTGCCAGCTCACCGCTGCGGGACAGCCAGAATGAAAAACTGTTTTTT
TRBD1 . TRBJ2-5 TRBV5-4 CASSSGTAAVTRETQYF TGTGCCAGCAGCTCGGGGACAGCGGCGGTGACGAGGGAGACCCAGTACTTC
. . TRBJ2-7 TRBV5-8 CASSYRDTFYEQYF TGTGCCAGCAGCTACCGGGACACCTTCTACGAGCAGTACTTC
. once TRBJ1-2 TRBV5-5 CASSFVGVGYTF TGTGCCAGCAGCTTTGTCGGAGTGGGCTACACCTTC
TRBD1 . TRBJ1-1 TRBV30 CAWSSTGVANTEAFF TGTGCCTGGAGCTCGACAGGGGTCGCGAACACTGAAGCTTTCTTT
TRBD2 . TRBJ2-7 TRBV9 CASSEGLAGYEQYF TGTGCCAGCAGCGAGGGACTAGCGGGCTACGAGCAGTACTTC
TRBD1 . TRBJ2-4 TRBV11-2 CASSSTGTGTNIQYF TGTGCCAGCAGCTCCACCGGGACAGGGACGAACATTCAGTACTTC
TRBD2 . TRBJ2-3 TRBV7-2 CASSSAGGPVDTQYF TGTGCCAGCAGCTCAGCGGGAGGGCCGGTAGATACGCAGTATTTT
TRBD2 . TRBJ2-1 TRBV5-8 CASSLGTSGRYEQFF TGTGCCAGCAGCTTGGGGACTAGCGGGAGGTATGAGCAGTTCTTC
. . TRBJ2-3 TRBV29-1 CSVEGRQVSTDTQYF TGCAGCGTTGAGGGCCGGCAGGTCAGCACAGATACGCAGTATTTT
. . TRBJ1-1 TRBV27 CASSPEGDTEAFF TGTGCCAGCAGCCCAGAGGGGGACACTGAAGCTTTCTTT
. . TRBJ1-5 TRBV28 CASNKGFNQPQHF TGTGCCAGCAACAAAGGGTTCAATCAGCCCCAGCATTTT
. . TRBJ1-4 TRBV28 CASSLMGLTNEKLFF TGTGCCAGCAGTTTAATGGGACTGACCAATGAAAAACTGTTTTTT
. once TRBJ1-1 TRBV28 CASSPSVHTEAFF TGTGCCAGCAGCCCCTCCGTGCACACTGAAGCTTTCTTT
TRBD2 . TRBJ2-3 TRBV5-1 CASSSTSGSTDTQYF TGCGCCAGCAGCTCAACTAGCGGGAGCACAGATACGCAGTATTTT
. few TRBJ1-5 TRBV19 CASSLRDGRNQPQHF TGTGCCAGTAGTCTACGGGACGGCCGGAATCAGCCCCAGCATTTT
. once TRBJ2-5 TRBV4-2 CASSPPNREQETQYF TGTGCCAGCAGCCCGCCCAACAGGGAGCAAGAGACCCAGTACTTC
TRBD2 once TRBJ2-3 TRBV6-1 CASDLAGATDTQYF TGTGCCAGCGATTTAGCGGGGGCCACAGATACGCAGTATTTT
TRBD2 . TRBJ2-7 TRBV5-1 CASSGAGGSSYEQYF TGCGCCAGCAGCGGAGCGGGAGGGAGCTCCTACGAGCAGTACTTC
TRBD1 . TRBJ1-2 TRBV28 CASSRQGARGYTF TGTGCCAGCAGTCGACAGGGGGCTAGGGGCTACACCTTC
TRBD1 . TRBJ1-1 TRBV5-4 CASSRALSGGVKEAFF TGTGCCAGCAGCCGAGCGCTATCAGGGGGCGTGAAGGAAGCTTTCTTT
. . TRBJ1-2 TRBV2 CASSVRGGYGYTF TGTGCCAGCAGTGTCCGTGGGGGGTATGGCTACACCTTC
TRBD1 . TRBJ2-7 TRBV19 CASSKGGQGNYEQYF TGTGCCAGTAGTAAGGGAGGACAGGGAAACTACGAGCAGTACTTC